A selection of T cell receptor beta chains follows, all from one sample in a study of T cell clonotyping in hematopoietic cell transplantation. Some clones are missing from TCRdb's copy, which holds only in-frame ones; the method was immunoSEQ multiplex PCR. Here the sample spans approximately 25,000 clones, 90% to 97% being singletons. Sequenced sample: peripheral blood mononuclear cells. The receptors here all came from a man aged 50 to 60 in good health. Some clones in this sample may be carry-over from other donors' samples. CDR3s include the opening cysteine and the closing phenylalanine or tryptophan. The D gene is left open where the match is weak. Where a row states a size, it is once, few, many or the class of an expanded clone; other rows omit it.

clone_size: -; v_call: TRBV7-2; d_call: -; j_call: TRBJ2-2; cdr3_aa: CASSLSVSFVTGELFF; cdr3_nt: TGTGCCAGCAGCTTATCGGTTAGCTTCGTCACCGGGGAGCTGTTTTTT
clone_size: -; v_call: TRBV4-3; d_call: TRBD1; j_call: TRBJ1-1; cdr3_aa: CASSRDRGDEAFF; cdr3_nt: TGCGCCAGCAGCCGAGACAGGGGGGATGAAGCTTTCTTT
clone_size: -; v_call: TRBV27; d_call: TRBD1; j_call: TRBJ1-5; cdr3_aa: CASIFPKQGETYSNQPQHF; cdr3_nt: TGTGCCAGCATCTTCCCGAAGCAGGGGGAGACTTATAGCAATCAGCCCCAGCATTTT
clone_size: few; v_call: TRBV5-5; d_call: TRBD1; j_call: TRBJ1-2; cdr3_aa: CASSLASSAGGAGGYTF; cdr3_nt: TGTGCCAGCAGCTTGGCCTCCTCTGCAGGGGGCGCGGGTGGCTACACCTTC
clone_size: -; v_call: TRBV30; d_call: -; j_call: TRBJ1-4; cdr3_aa: CAWSVERVVATNEKLFF; cdr3_nt: TGTGCCTGGAGTGTGGAAAGGGTGGTTGCAACTAATGAAAAACTGTTTTTT
clone_size: -; v_call: TRBV2; d_call: -; j_call: TRBJ1-5; cdr3_aa: CASSEWVPTQPQHF; cdr3_nt: TGTGCCAGCAGTGAGTGGGTGCCCACTCAGCCCCAGCATTTT
clone_size: -; v_call: TRBV27; d_call: TRBD1; j_call: TRBJ2-7; cdr3_aa: CASSFRDSQSSYEQYF; cdr3_nt: TGTGCCAGCAGTTTCCGGGACAGCCAATCGTCCTACGAGCAGTACTTC
clone_size: -; v_call: TRBV4-3; d_call: TRBD1; j_call: TRBJ1-4; cdr3_aa: CASSQDRGRSGEKLFF; cdr3_nt: TGCGCCAGCAGCCAGGACAGGGGGCGGTCAGGTGAAAAACTGTTTTTT
clone_size: -; v_call: TRBV29-1; d_call: -; j_call: TRBJ1-6; cdr3_aa: CSVEVGAGSPLHF; cdr3_nt: TGCAGCGTTGAAGTAGGGGCCGGTTCACCCCTCCACTTT
clone_size: once; v_call: TRBV5-6; d_call: TRBD2; j_call: TRBJ2-7; cdr3_aa: CASSLVPGTSGYEQYF; cdr3_nt: TGTGCCAGCAGCTTGGTTCCCGGGACTAGCGGGTACGAGCAGTACTTC
clone_size: -; v_call: TRBV7-2; d_call: TRBD1; j_call: TRBJ1-1; cdr3_aa: CASSSDRGLGAFF; cdr3_nt: TGTGCCAGCAGCTCGGACAGGGGGTTGGGGGCTTTCTTT
clone_size: -; v_call: TRBV7-6; d_call: -; j_call: TRBJ1-2; cdr3_aa: CASSLEAGVGYGYTF; cdr3_nt: TGTGCCAGCAGCTTAGAGGCAGGGGTTGGATATGGCTACACCTTC
clone_size: -; v_call: TRBV6-1; d_call: -; j_call: TRBJ1-5; cdr3_aa: CASSARESRGNQPQHF; cdr3_nt: TGTGCCAGCAGTGCAAGGGAAAGCCGTGGCAATCAGCCCCAGCATTTT
clone_size: -; v_call: TRBV2; d_call: -; j_call: TRBJ2-5; cdr3_aa: CASSGSLGETQYF; cdr3_nt: TGTGCCAGCAGTGGATCTCTGGGGGAGACCCAGTACTTC
clone_size: -; v_call: TRBV9; d_call: -; j_call: TRBJ1-1; cdr3_aa: CASSARGLNTEAFF; cdr3_nt: TGTGCCAGCAGCGCGAGGGGTCTGAACACTGAAGCTTTCTTT
clone_size: -; v_call: TRBV4-3; d_call: -; j_call: TRBJ2-7; cdr3_aa: CASSQDRDSFGEQYF; cdr3_nt: TGCGCCAGCAGCCAAGATCGGGACTCATTCGGCGAGCAGTACTTC
clone_size: -; v_call: TRBV2; d_call: -; j_call: TRBJ2-1; cdr3_aa: CASQPLVAYNEQFF; cdr3_nt: TGTGCCAGCCAGCCCCTAGTTGCCTACAATGAGCAGTTCTTC
clone_size: -; v_call: TRBV30; d_call: TRBD1; j_call: TRBJ2-1; cdr3_aa: CAWRSYRGTGESGRQFF; cdr3_nt: TGTGCCTGGAGGTCCTATCGAGGGACAGGGGAATCGGGTCGGCAGTTCTTC
clone_size: -; v_call: TRBV27; d_call: TRBD1; j_call: TRBJ1-2; cdr3_aa: CASSLSTGSYGYTF; cdr3_nt: TGTGCCAGCAGTTTATCGACAGGGAGTTACGGCTACACCTTC
clone_size: -; v_call: TRBV29-1; d_call: -; j_call: TRBJ1-1; cdr3_aa: CSVDVQGDSEAFF; cdr3_nt: TGCAGCGTTGATGTACAGGGAGACTCTGAAGCTTTCTTT
clone_size: once; v_call: TRBV5-8; d_call: TRBD1; j_call: TRBJ1-2; cdr3_aa: CASSTQQGAANGYTF; cdr3_nt: TGTGCCAGCAGCACCCAACAGGGGGCGGCGAATGGCTACACCTTC
clone_size: -; v_call: TRBV6-5; d_call: TRBD1; j_call: TRBJ2-3; cdr3_aa: CASRLQQGITDTQYF; cdr3_nt: TGTGCCAGCAGGCTACAACAGGGGATCACAGATACGCAGTATTTT
clone_size: -; v_call: TRBV7-9; d_call: -; j_call: TRBJ1-4; cdr3_aa: CASSLVREKLFF; cdr3_nt: TGTGCCAGCAGCTTAGTACGCGAAAAACTGTTTTTT
clone_size: -; v_call: TRBV27; d_call: TRBD1; j_call: TRBJ1-2; cdr3_aa: CASSLTGAVGGYTF; cdr3_nt: TGTGCCAGCAGTCTGACAGGGGCGGTCGGTGGCTACACCTTC
clone_size: -; v_call: TRBV2; d_call: TRBD2; j_call: TRBJ2-5; cdr3_aa: CASSELPGGETQYF; cdr3_nt: TGTGCCAGCAGTGAATTGCCGGGGGGAGAGACCCAGTACTTC
clone_size: -; v_call: TRBV2; d_call: -; j_call: TRBJ1-6; cdr3_aa: CASSENRANSPLHF; cdr3_nt: TGTGCCAGCAGTGAGAACAGGGCGAATTCACCCCTCCACTTT
clone_size: -; v_call: TRBV28; d_call: -; j_call: TRBJ2-3; cdr3_aa: CASSRADITDTQYF; cdr3_nt: TGTGCCAGCAGTCGGGCGGACATCACAGATACGCAGTATTTT
clone_size: -; v_call: TRBV11-2; d_call: -; j_call: TRBJ1-6; cdr3_aa: CASSLDKPGGSPLHF; cdr3_nt: TGTGCCAGCAGCTTAGATAAGCCGGGAGGGTCACCCCTCCACTTT
clone_size: once; v_call: TRBV2; d_call: TRBD1; j_call: TRBJ2-7; cdr3_aa: CASSGDRYEQYF; cdr3_nt: TGTGCCAGCAGCGGGGACAGGTACGAGCAGTACTTC
clone_size: -; v_call: TRBV6-5; d_call: -; j_call: TRBJ2-7; cdr3_aa: CASSLSRGFEQYF; cdr3_nt: TGTGCCAGCAGCCTAAGTAGAGGCTTCGAGCAGTACTTC
clone_size: -; v_call: TRBV29-1; d_call: TRBD1; j_call: TRBJ2-5; cdr3_aa: CSVVLGTGGETQYF; cdr3_nt: TGCAGCGTTGTTCTCGGGACAGGGGGAGAGACCCAGTACTTC
clone_size: -; v_call: TRBV6-1; d_call: TRBD1; j_call: TRBJ2-7; cdr3_aa: CASSEGQILREQYF; cdr3_nt: TGTGCCAGCAGTGAGGGACAGATTCTACGCGAGCAGTACTTC
clone_size: -; v_call: TRBV4-1; d_call: -; j_call: TRBJ2-3; cdr3_aa: CASSQGNRPRVEGTQYF; cdr3_nt: TGCGCCAGCAGCCAAGGAAACCGACCCCGCGTTGAGGGTACGCAGTATTTT
clone_size: -; v_call: TRBV2; d_call: TRBD1; j_call: TRBJ1-5; cdr3_aa: CASKIDRGENQPQHF; cdr3_nt: TGTGCCAGCAAGATAGACAGGGGAGAAAATCAGCCCCAGCATTTT
clone_size: -; v_call: TRBV19; d_call: -; j_call: TRBJ1-5; cdr3_aa: CASRAPVDNQPQHF; cdr3_nt: TGTGCCAGTAGGGCTCCGGTAGACAATCAGCCCCAGCATTTT
clone_size: -; v_call: TRBV7-8; d_call: -; j_call: TRBJ1-5; cdr3_aa: CASSTGLNQPQHF; cdr3_nt: TGTGCCAGCAGCACGGGATTGAATCAGCCCCAGCATTTT
clone_size: once; v_call: TRBV19; d_call: -; j_call: TRBJ1-2; cdr3_aa: CASSMGGINYGYTF; cdr3_nt: TGTGCCAGTAGTATGGGAGGGATTAACTATGGCTACACCTTC
clone_size: once; v_call: TRBV30; d_call: TRBD1; j_call: TRBJ2-7; cdr3_aa: CAWSVTDREQYF; cdr3_nt: TGTGCCTGGAGTGTAACGGACAGGGAGCAGTACTTC
clone_size: -; v_call: TRBV6-5; d_call: TRBD2; j_call: TRBJ2-5; cdr3_aa: CGAGRGGSQETQYF; cdr3_nt: TGTGGAGCTGGGCGGGGGGGGAGCCAAGAGACCCAGTACTTC
clone_size: -; v_call: TRBV6-1; d_call: -; j_call: TRBJ2-1; cdr3_aa: CASSEMPLRGDLHNEQFF; cdr3_nt: TGTGCCAGCAGTGAAATGCCCCTAAGAGGGGACCTTCACAATGAGCAGTTCTTC
clone_size: -; v_call: TRBV19; d_call: TRBD1; j_call: TRBJ2-5; cdr3_aa: CASSSGPGTEQETQYF; cdr3_nt: TGTGCCAGTAGTTCCGGTCCCGGGACAGAACAAGAGACCCAGTACTTC
clone_size: -; v_call: TRBV6-5; d_call: -; j_call: TRBJ1-4; cdr3_aa: CASSYSFGRGNEKLFF; cdr3_nt: TGTGCCAGCAGTTACTCCTTCGGGAGAGGGAATGAAAAACTGTTTTTT
clone_size: -; v_call: TRBV5-1; d_call: -; j_call: TRBJ2-1; cdr3_aa: CASSLGGTQYNEQFF; cdr3_nt: TGCGCCAGCAGCTTGGGCGGCACACAATACAATGAGCAGTTCTTC
clone_size: -; v_call: TRBV4-3; d_call: TRBD2; j_call: TRBJ2-7; cdr3_aa: CASSQASGGSYEQYF; cdr3_nt: TGCGCCAGCAGCCAAGCTAGCGGGGGATCCTACGAGCAGTACTTC
clone_size: -; v_call: TRBV7-2; d_call: -; j_call: TRBJ1-4; cdr3_aa: CASSSLGRGGEEKLFF; cdr3_nt: TGTGCCAGCAGCTCGCTTGGTAGGGGAGGGGAAGAAAAACTGTTTTTT